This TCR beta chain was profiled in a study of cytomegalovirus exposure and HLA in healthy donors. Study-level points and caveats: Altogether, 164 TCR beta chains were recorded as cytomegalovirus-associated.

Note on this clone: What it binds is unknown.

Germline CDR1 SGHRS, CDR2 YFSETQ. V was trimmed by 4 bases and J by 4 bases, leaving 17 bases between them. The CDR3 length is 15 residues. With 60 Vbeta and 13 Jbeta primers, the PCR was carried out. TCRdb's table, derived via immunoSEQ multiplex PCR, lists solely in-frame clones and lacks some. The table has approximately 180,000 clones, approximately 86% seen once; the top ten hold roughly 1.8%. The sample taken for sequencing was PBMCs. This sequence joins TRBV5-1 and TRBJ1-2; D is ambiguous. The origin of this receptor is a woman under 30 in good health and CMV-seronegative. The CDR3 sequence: CASSLEAPGGYGYTF. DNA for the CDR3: TGCGCCAGCAGCCTAGAAGCCCCGGGTGGCTATGGCTACACCTTC. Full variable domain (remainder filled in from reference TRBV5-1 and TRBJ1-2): KAGVTQTPRYLIKTRGQQVTLSCSPISGHRSVSWYQQTPGQGLQFLFEYFSETQRNKGNFPGRFSGRQFSNSRSEMNVSTLELGDSALYLCASSLEAPGGYGYTFGSGTRLTVV.